Below, 18 T cell receptor beta chains from the same sample are listed, as sequenced in a study of T cells in Graves' hyperthyroidism and ophthalmopathy. Amplified regions were TCR beta CDR3 sequences from RNA transcripts. The HTBI set primed first-round TCR CDR3 RT-PCR. MiXCR was run by TCRdb on the multiplex PCR reads, yielding one entry per CDR3 protein. The table records 280,000 or so distinct CDR3 sequences, about 16% of them present only once. Sequenced material: blood. All receptors come from a woman in her 50s with Graves' hyperthyroidism that later progressed to Graves' ophthalmopathy.

There are many counts of this clonotype. This rearrangement joins TRBV2 to TRBJ1-4, with D possibly TRBD1 on 5 matching bases. With 2 bases removed from V and 3 bases from J, the gap between germline ends came to 10 bases. The V gene's germline CDR1 is SNHLY and CDR2 FYNNEI. The CDR3 sequence is 15 residues long. CDR3 amino acids: CASSESGGANEKLFF. Written as DNA, the CDR3 is TGTGCCAGCAGTGAAAGTGGGGGGGCTAATGAAAAACTGTTTTTT.

The chain employs TRBV10-3 and TRBJ1-4; 10 bases match TRBD1. Germline values: CDR1 ENHRY, CDR2 SYGVKD. Trimming took 5 bases from V and 4 from J; bases not matched to a gene: 1. The CDR3 is 14 amino acids. The CDR3 DNA reads as TGTGCCATCAGTCGGGACAGGGGTAATGAAAAACTGTTTTTT. This sequence encodes CAISRDRGNEKLFF.

Turning to this clonotype: This may be a read error: a much more frequent sequence differs by one nucleotide. V and J are TRBV6-2 or TRBV6-3 and TRBJ2-7, with TRBD1 as a possible D gene (6 bases). Trimming removed 6 bases at V and 9 bases at J, with 15 bases between. The CDR3 covers 12 residues. Germline V gene sequence: CDR1 MNHEY, CDR2 SVGEGT. The CDR3 DNA is TGTGCCAGCAGAGAGGACAGCGGCCGGCAGTACTTC. Translation gives CASREDSGRQYF.

The sample holds many counts of this clonotype. V usage is TRBV28 and J usage is TRBJ1-2; 7 bases match TRBD1. Germline V gives CDR1 MDHEN, CDR2 SYDVKM. With V trimmed by 2 bases and J by 6 bases, 9 bases remained unmatched. The CDR3 is 15 residues long. The CDR3 is CASSLGGQAFHGYTF. CDR3 DNA: TGTGCCAGCAGTTTAGGAGGACAGGCTTTCCATGGCTACACCTTC.

This clonotype was seen repeatedly, ten times or more. The chain recombines TRBV6-1 with TRBJ1-2; TRBD1 matches 8 bases. The CDR3 loop spans 14 amino acids. Germline assignment: CDR1 MNHNS and CDR2 SASEGT. V shed 5 bases, J shed 2 bases, and the junction held 4 bases outside the gene matches. CDR3 nucleotide sequence: TGTGCCAGCAGTTCGTGGGACAGGAACTATGGCTACACCTTC. Translating gives CASSSWDRNYGYTF.

In this sample, this clonotype turned up many times. The CDR3 protein is CASSLFFVTEYSNQPQHF. The CDR3 DNA reads as TGTGCCAGCAGTTTATTTTTTGTGACAGAGTATAGCAATCAGCCCCAGCATTTT. The chain couples TRBV28 to TRBJ1-5, with a tentative D call TRBD1 (5 bases). CDR3 size: 18 residues. CDR1 MDHEN and CDR2 SYDVKM come from the germline V gene. The V end was cut by 1 base, the J end by 0 bases, with 16 bases between.

This clonotype has just one count. This sequence joins TRBV11-3 and TRBJ2-3; TRBD2 matches 9 bases. CDR3 length: 14 residues. V lost 4 bases and J lost 6; bases outside the gene matches: 5. Germline V gene data show CDR1 as SGHNT and CDR2 as YENEEA. The CDR3 spells CASSSSGDWDTQYF. CDR3 nucleotide sequence: TGTGCCAGCAGCTCTAGCGGGGATTGGGATACGCAGTATTTT.

This clonotype was found many times. The chain links TRBV2 to TRBJ2-7; no clear D. This CDR3 contains 14 residues. Trimming removed 6 bases at V and 1 base at J, with 13 bases between. The germline CDR1 and CDR2 sequences are SNHLY and FYNNEI. CDR3 amino acids: CASRTSDGSYEQYF. The CDR3 coding sequence is TGTGCCAGCAGGACGAGCGACGGTTCCTACGAGCAGTACTTC.

This clonotype has a count of ten or more. The CDR3 sequence is CASSLDLAKSYNEQFF. DNA of the CDR3: TGCGCCAGCAGCTTGGACCTCGCTAAATCCTACAATGAGCAGTTCTTC. This rearrangement joins TRBV5-1 to TRBJ2-1; D is uncertain. Germline V gives CDR1 SGHRS, CDR2 YFSETQ. V was clipped by 0 bases and J by 1 base, with 11 bases between them. The CDR3 runs 16 residues.

This clonotype has a count of ten or more. The chain carries TRBV9 and TRBJ2-7, with 14 bases fitting TRBD2. V shed 3 bases and J 4 bases; nucleotides not matched to a gene: 6. CDR3 length: 16 residues. Germline loops: CDR1 SGDLS, CDR2 YYNGEE. The CDR3 DNA follows: TGTGCCAGCAGCGCCGGGACTAGCGGGAGTTCGTACGAGCAGTACTTC. Its protein product is CASSAGTSGSSYEQYF.

This clonotype was seen many times. The V call is TRBV5-5, the J call TRBJ1-2; TRBD1 matches 9 bases. Per germline, CDR1 SGHKS and CDR2 YYEKEE (reference sequence). Germline trimming cut 3 bases from V and 2 bases from J; bases unmatched to any gene: 5. This CDR3 is 15 amino acids long. In DNA form, the CDR3 reads TGTGCCAGCAGCTCCCAGGGACAGGGCAACTATGGCTACACCTTC. Protein product: CASSSQGQGNYGYTF.

This clonotype occurred many times. The chain carries TRBV20-1 and TRBJ2-1; 7 nucleotides line up with TRBD2. Germline V CDR1 and CDR2: DFQATT, SNEGSKA (reference sequence). V dropped 4 bases and J dropped 0; count of bases not matched to a gene: 3. The CDR3 has 14 residues. CDR3 DNA sequence: TGCAGTGCTACGGGCGGGAGCTCCTACAATGAGCAGTTCTTC. Translated, it gives CSATGGSSYNEQFF.

In nucleotides, the CDR3 is TGTGCCAGCAGCGTCGGGGCCGCGTATTTCTATGGCTACACCTTC. It translates to CASSVGAAYFYGYTF. The chain carries TRBV9 and TRBJ1-2, with TRBD1 as a possible D gene (5 bases). Looked up from germline, CDR1 is SGDLS and CDR2 is YYNGEE. This CDR3 comprises 15 residues. Trimming took off 2 bases at V and 4 bases at J, with 15 bases between the two ends. Using reference TRBV9 and TRBJ1-2 for the parts outside the CDR3, the full variable domain is DSGVTQTPKHLITATGQRVTLRCSPRSGDLSVYWYQQSLDQGLQFLIQYYNGEERAKGNILERFSAQQFPDLHSELNLSSLELGDSALYFCASSVGAAYFYGYTFGSGTRLTVV.

The table lists this clonotype with many counts. The genes are TRBV5-1 and TRBJ2-1; D is possibly TRBD1 (6 bases). V shed 2 bases and J shed 6 bases, with 18 bases lying between them. Germline loops: CDR1 SGHRS, CDR2 YFSETQ. CDR3 length equals 16 residues. Here the CDR3 DNA reads TGCGCCAGCAGCTTCGGTGGAAGAGTGGGGGCCAATGAGCAGTTCTTC. It translates to CASSFGGRVGANEQFF.

This clonotype was recorded many times. V and J are TRBV6-1 and TRBJ2-7, with 7 bases identical to TRBD1. The CDR3 has 14 amino acids. In germline, CDR1 is MNHNS, CDR2 SASEGT. Trimming removed 5 bases from V and 2 bases from J; junction bases left unmatched: 6. In nucleotides, the CDR3 is TGTGCCAGCAGTACCCGGGACAGACCCTACGAGCAGTACTTC. Its protein is CASSTRDRPYEQYF.

This clonotype was detected many times. The chain uses TRBV10-3 and TRBJ1-1; 10 positions agree with TRBD1. V lost 1 base, J lost 4 bases, and 9 bases stayed unmatched. This CDR3 spans 17 amino acids. Germline values: CDR1 ENHRY, CDR2 SYGVKD. The chain's CDR3 is CAISEFGDRGLSTEAFF. CDR3 nucleotide sequence: TGTGCCATCAGTGAGTTTGGGGACAGGGGTTTGAGCACTGAAGCTTTCTTT.

At least ten counts were recorded for this clonotype. The V and J genes are TRBV18 and TRBJ2-1, with D unclear. The V gene lost 8 bases and the J gene lost 2 bases, with 7 bases spanning the gap. This CDR3 spans 12 amino acids. Germline V gives CDR1 KGHSH, CDR2 LQKENI. The CDR3 loop reads CASQTAYNEQFF. CDR3 nucleotides: TGTGCCAGCCAGACTGCCTACAATGAGCAGTTCTTC.

This clonotype appeared many times. The CDR3: CASSSPGHVNTEAFF. Here the CDR3 DNA reads TGTGCCAGCAGTAGCCCGGGACACGTGAACACTGAAGCTTTCTTT. The gene calls are TRBV6-2 or TRBV6-3 and TRBJ1-1, with D perhaps TRBD1 (6 bases). Germline V CDR1 and CDR2: MNHEY, SVGEGT. The CDR3 totals 15 residues. The V and J ends lost 5 bases and 0 bases respectively, with 13 bases between them.